This T cell receptor (beta chain) comes out of a study of blood T cell repertoires in COVID-19. Overall study context: The samples span acute and convalescent COVID-19 from the United States, Italy and Spain. PBMCs, B-cell-depleted T cells, or T cells provided the cDNA or gDNA that made up the material.

Participants spanned ages about 18 to 90 years and resided in around 25 US areas. The assay was immunoSEQ multiplex PCR, and TCRdb's table has in-frame clones only and misses some. The top ten clones hold roughly 15% of a sample with a few hundred thousand clones, 88% of them seen once. From germline, CDR1 is MNHEY and CDR2 SMNVEV (reference sequence). This CDR3 has 15 residues. With V trimmed by 3 bases and J by 4 bases, 8 bases remained unmatched. V and J are TRBV27 and TRBJ2-5; TRBD1 aligns across 7 bases. The specimen sequenced was PBMCs or T cells enriched from blood (not recorded which). The TCR sequence derives from a woman in her forties or fifties with acute COVID-19. The CDR3 DNA follows: TGTGCCAGCAGTTTGGGACAGTTATCTTCAGAGACCCAGTACTTC. Amino acids: CASSLGQLSSETQYF.